The rows below give T cell receptor beta chains drawn from one sample of a study of blood T cell repertoires in COVID-19. Using immunoSEQ multiplex PCR, the repertoire was profiled, and TCRdb retains in-frame clones only, with some absent. This sample carries around 200,000 clones, 70% to 90% of them seen once, and the ten largest clones take 4.5% to 5.5%. The sample taken for sequencing was PBMCs or T cells enriched from blood (not recorded which). All receptors come from a woman aged 25 to 39 who had been exposed to COVID-19. CDR3s include the opening cysteine and the closing phenylalanine or tryptophan. The D gene is left open where the match is weak. Expanded clones are given a class, and other clones once, few, many or no size at all.

D: TRBD1
size: NA
V: TRBV24-1
J: TRBJ1-4
DNA: TGTGCCTCCCGGGACAGGGGGGAAGGGTTCAATGAAAAACTGTTTTTT
CDR3: CASRDRGEGFNEKLFF

D: NA
size: NA
V: TRBV2
J: TRBJ1-2
DNA: TGTGCCAGCAGTGACCCGGACAGCTATGGCTACACCTTC
CDR3: CASSDPDSYGYTF

D: NA
size: NA
V: TRBV30
J: TRBJ2-7
DNA: TGTGCCTGGAGTCTCAGGTCCTCAGGACAGCGCTACGAGCAGTACTTC
CDR3: CAWSLRSSGQRYEQYF

D: NA
size: NA
V: TRBV10-1
J: TRBJ2-3
DNA: TGCGCCAGCAGTGGGAGTGAATATACGCAGTATTTT
CDR3: CASSGSEYTQYF

D: NA
size: NA
V: TRBV19
J: TRBJ1-5
DNA: TGTGCCAGTAGTAGAGGGCTCGCGGGCGGCCAGCCCCAGCATTTT
CDR3: CASSRGLAGGQPQHF

D: NA
size: NA
V: TRBV24-1
J: TRBJ1-1
DNA: TGTGCCACCAGGGAGGGGTGGAACACTGAAGCTTTCTTT
CDR3: CATREGWNTEAFF

D: TRBD1
size: NA
V: TRBV7-2
J: TRBJ1-2
DNA: TGTGCCAGCAGCTTAGTTAGGGGGCAGGGTGGCTACACCTTC
CDR3: CASSLVRGQGGYTF

D: NA
size: once
V: TRBV5-1
J: TRBJ1-3
DNA: TGCGCCAGCAGCCGGGGCTCTGGAAACACCATATATTTT
CDR3: CASSRGSGNTIYF

D: NA
size: NA
V: TRBV5-1
J: TRBJ2-3
DNA: TGCGCCAGCAGTGAGGCAGGGGGGACAGATACGCAGTATTTT
CDR3: CASSEAGGTDTQYF

D: NA
size: NA
V: TRBV6-5
J: TRBJ1-2
DNA: TGTGCCAGCAGTTACTCTGGACAGAACTATGGCTACACCTTC
CDR3: CASSYSGQNYGYTF

D: NA
size: NA
V: TRBV3-1/TRBV3-2
J: TRBJ1-4
DNA: TGTGCCAGCAGCCCGTCCGGGGGAACTAATGAAAAACTGTTTTTT
CDR3: CASSPSGGTNEKLFF

D: NA
size: NA
V: TRBV2
J: TRBJ2-4
DNA: TGTGCCAGCAGTGAATTGGGTCGGGGTAACTTAGCCAAAAACATTCAGTACTTC
CDR3: CASSELGRGNLAKNIQYF

D: NA
size: few
V: TRBV3-1/TRBV3-2
J: TRBJ1-1
DNA: TGTGCCAGCAGCCCCCCAGGGTGGACTGAAGCTTTCTTT
CDR3: CASSPPGWTEAFF

D: NA
size: NA
V: TRBV7-9
J: TRBJ1-6
DNA: TGTGCCAGCAGCTTAGGGACAGAAGGTTTCCTGAATAATTCACCCCTCCACTTT
CDR3: CASSLGTEGFLNNSPLHF

D: TRBD2
size: NA
V: TRBV19
J: TRBJ2-1
DNA: TGTGCCAGTAACCCGGGGGGTCTAAAGGGCAATGAGCAGTTCTTC
CDR3: CASNPGGLKGNEQFF

D: NA
size: NA
V: TRBV20-1
J: TRBJ2-7
DNA: TGCAGTGCTAGGCAACACTACGAGCAGTACTTC
CDR3: CSARQHYEQYF

D: TRBD1
size: once
V: TRBV2
J: TRBJ1-2
DNA: TGTGCCAGCACAAAAGGGGACAGCCGCCCCCGAGAATATGGCTACACCTTC
CDR3: CASTKGDSRPREYGYTF

D: TRBD2
size: NA
V: TRBV5-1
J: TRBJ2-5
DNA: TGCGCCAGCAGCTTGGGGACTAGCGGGGCCTTCCAAGAGACCCAGTACTTC
CDR3: CASSLGTSGAFQETQYF

D: NA
size: NA
V: TRBV5-1
J: TRBJ2-1
DNA: TGCGCCAGCAGCTTCCGCCCGGACAGTCACAATGAGCAGTTCTTC
CDR3: CASSFRPDSHNEQFF

D: TRBD2
size: NA
V: TRBV30
J: TRBJ2-1
DNA: TGTGCCTGGAAGGCAGCTAGCGGGGTAAGGCTCTTC
CDR3: CAWKAASGVRLF

D: TRBD2
size: NA
V: TRBV6-5
J: TRBJ2-3
DNA: TGTGCCAGCAGTTACCAAGGGCGGGGGGGCACAGATACGCAGTATTTT
CDR3: CASSYQGRGGTDTQYF

D: TRBD2
size: NA
V: TRBV28
J: TRBJ2-1
DNA: TGTGCCAGCAGTTTTATTTCCGGGGGGGAGCAGTTCTTC
CDR3: CASSFISGGEQFF

D: NA
size: NA
V: TRBV5-1
J: TRBJ2-7
DNA: TGCGCCAGCAGCTTGGCCCCCGGGGCGACTAGCGAGCAGTACTTC
CDR3: CASSLAPGATSEQYF

D: TRBD1
size: few
V: TRBV30
J: TRBJ1-4
DNA: TGTGCCTGGAGTCCCCCCGGGACAGGGGATAATGAAAAACTGTTTTTT
CDR3: CAWSPPGTGDNEKLFF

D: NA
size: NA
V: TRBV18
J: TRBJ2-7
DNA: TGTGCCAGCTCACCATTATCAGCGGCGGAGCAGTACTTC
CDR3: CASSPLSAAEQYF

D: TRBD2
size: few
V: TRBV2
J: TRBJ2-5
DNA: TGTGCCAGCAACCTAGCGGGGCAAGAGACCCAGTACTTC
CDR3: CASNLAGQETQYF

D: NA
size: NA
V: TRBV7-8
J: TRBJ2-3
DNA: TGTGCCAGCAGCCGAACCCGGGGAAGGGGGGGGACAGATACGCAGTATTTT
CDR3: CASSRTRGRGGTDTQYF

D: TRBD1
size: once
V: TRBV5-1
J: TRBJ1-1
DNA: TGCGCCAGCAGCTCGAAGGTACGGACAGGGAATCTGGGCACTGAAGCTTTCTTT
CDR3: CASSSKVRTGNLGTEAFF

D: NA
size: NA
V: TRBV27
J: TRBJ1-1
DNA: TGTGCCAGCAGTCCCTATCCGACGGGAACTGAAGCTTTCTTT
CDR3: CASSPYPTGTEAFF

D: TRBD2
size: NA
V: TRBV3-1/TRBV3-2
J: TRBJ2-3
DNA: TGTGCCAGCAGCCAAGATCTCGGCGGACTAGCGGGGGGAGGGGGTAAGGATAGCACAGATACGCAGTATTTT
CDR3: CASSQDLGGLAGGGGKDSTDTQYF

D: NA
size: NA
V: TRBV9
J: TRBJ1-5
DNA: TGTGCCAGCAGCGTTGGCAGAAATAGCAATCAGCCCCAGCATTTT
CDR3: CASSVGRNSNQPQHF

D: NA
size: NA
V: TRBV9
J: TRBJ2-4
DNA: TGTGCCAGCAGCGACCCCGTCGTGGGGGCCGCCAAAAACATTCAGTACTTC
CDR3: CASSDPVVGAAKNIQYF

D: NA
size: NA
V: TRBV7-3
J: TRBJ2-5
DNA: TGTGCCAGCAGCCCAGGGGACGTTGGGACGGAGACCCAGTACTTC
CDR3: CASSPGDVGTETQYF

D: NA
size: NA
V: TRBV12-3/TRBV12-4
J: TRBJ1-2
DNA: TGTGCCAGCAGTTCGCCAGCGGGCGGCTACACCTTC
CDR3: CASSSPAGGYTF

D: TRBD1
size: once
V: TRBV12-3/TRBV12-4
J: TRBJ1-2
DNA: TGTGCCAGCATTCTACAGGGGGCCAGTGGCTACACCTTC
CDR3: CASILQGASGYTF

D: TRBD2
size: NA
V: TRBV14
J: TRBJ2-5
DNA: TGTGCCAGCAGCCCCTTACTAGCGGGGCTAGAGACCCAGTACTTC
CDR3: CASSPLLAGLETQYF

D: TRBD1
size: NA
V: TRBV7-7
J: TRBJ1-1
DNA: TGTGCCAGCAGCCGTGGACAGGGGATTGTCACTGAAGCTTTCTTT
CDR3: CASSRGQGIVTEAFF

D: TRBD2
size: NA
V: TRBV6-5
J: TRBJ2-3
DNA: TGTGCCAGCAGTTACCAAGGTAGCGGGGGGGCAGATACGCAGTATTTT
CDR3: CASSYQGSGGADTQYF

D: NA
size: NA
V: TRBV24-1
J: TRBJ1-5
DNA: TGTGCCACCAGTGAGAGGACAGTTCAGCCCCAGCATTTT
CDR3: CATSERTVQPQHF

D: NA
size: NA
V: TRBV7-8
J: TRBJ1-1
DNA: TGTGCCAGCAGCTTAAGGCAGGGGAACACTGAAGCTTTCTTT
CDR3: CASSLRQGNTEAFF

D: NA
size: NA
V: TRBV9
J: TRBJ2-1
DNA: TGTGCCAGCAGCCCGGGGGACGCCCCATGGGATGAGCAGTTCTTC
CDR3: CASSPGDAPWDEQFF

D: TRBD1
size: NA
V: TRBV2
J: TRBJ2-3
DNA: TGTGCCACAGGACAGGGGGCACTACATACGCAGTATTTT
CDR3: CATGQGALHTQYF

D: TRBD2
size: NA
V: TRBV11-2
J: TRBJ2-1
DNA: TGTGCCAGCAGCTTAGATGGAGGAGCGGGGGGTTACAATGAGCAGTTCTTC
CDR3: CASSLDGGAGGYNEQFF

D: NA
size: NA
V: TRBV13
J: TRBJ2-5
DNA: TGTGCCAGCAGCTTCCCGCCCCCACTAGTGGTGGAGACCCAGTACTTC
CDR3: CASSFPPPLVVETQYF

D: TRBD1
size: NA
V: TRBV19
J: TRBJ1-5
DNA: TGTGCCAGTAGTCGACAGGGGAATCAGCCCCAGCATTTT
CDR3: CASSRQGNQPQHF

D: TRBD1
size: NA
V: TRBV11-2
J: TRBJ1-1
DNA: TGTGCCAGCAGCTTAGATCCAGGGGGCCATGAAGCTTTCTTT
CDR3: CASSLDPGGHEAFF

D: TRBD2
size: NA
V: TRBV7-3
J: TRBJ2-6
DNA: TGTGCCAGCAGCTCACGAAGGGGAGGGCCTGGGGCCAACGTCCTGACTTTC
CDR3: CASSSRRGGPGANVLTF

D: NA
size: NA
V: TRBV12-3/TRBV12-4
J: TRBJ1-2
DNA: TGTGCCAGCAGTATACAGTACTATGGCTACACCTTC
CDR3: CASSIQYYGYTF

D: NA
size: NA
V: TRBV12-3/TRBV12-4
J: TRBJ1-2
DNA: TGTGCCAGCAGCCCTACTTACGTCTATGGCTACACCTTC
CDR3: CASSPTYVYGYTF

D: TRBD1
size: NA
V: TRBV10-1
J: TRBJ2-7
DNA: TGCGCCAGCAGTGAGCGGACAGGGGGCTACGAGCAGTACTTC
CDR3: CASSERTGGYEQYF

D: NA
size: NA
V: TRBV7-9
J: TRBJ1-1
DNA: TGTGCCAGCAACCAATTCTCAGGCCTGAACACTGAAGCTTTCTTT
CDR3: CASNQFSGLNTEAFF

D: NA
size: few
V: TRBV6-5
J: TRBJ1-6
DNA: TGTGCCAGCAGGCAGGGCCACTCACCCCTCCACTTT
CDR3: CASRQGHSPLHF

D: NA
size: NA
V: TRBV30
J: TRBJ2-1
DNA: TGTGCCTGGAGGGGGGGGCCCAGCTCCTACAATGAGCAGTTCTTC
CDR3: CAWRGGPSSYNEQFF

D: TRBD1
size: few
V: TRBV27
J: TRBJ1-6
DNA: TGTGCCAGCAGGCGGGACAGTAGCTCCTATAATTCACCCCTCCACTTT
CDR3: CASRRDSSSYNSPLHF